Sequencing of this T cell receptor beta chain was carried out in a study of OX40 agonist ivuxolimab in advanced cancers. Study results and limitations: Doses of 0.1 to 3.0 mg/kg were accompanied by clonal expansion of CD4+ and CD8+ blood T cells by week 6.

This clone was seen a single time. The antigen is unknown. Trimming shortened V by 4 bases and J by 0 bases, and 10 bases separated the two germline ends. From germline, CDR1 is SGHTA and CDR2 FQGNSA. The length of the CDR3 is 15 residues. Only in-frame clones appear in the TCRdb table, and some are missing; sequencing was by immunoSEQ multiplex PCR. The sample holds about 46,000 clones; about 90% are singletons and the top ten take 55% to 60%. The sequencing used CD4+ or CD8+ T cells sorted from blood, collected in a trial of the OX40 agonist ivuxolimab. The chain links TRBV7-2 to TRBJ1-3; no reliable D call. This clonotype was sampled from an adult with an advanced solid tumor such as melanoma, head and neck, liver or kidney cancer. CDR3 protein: CASSSGPVSGNTIYF. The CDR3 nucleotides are TGTGCCAGCAGCTCAGGACCGGTCTCTGGAAACACCATATATTTT. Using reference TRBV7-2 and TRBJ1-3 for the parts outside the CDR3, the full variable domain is GAGVSQSPSNKVTEKGKDVELRCDPISGHTALYWYRQSLGQGLEFLIYFQGNSAPDKSGLPSDRFSAERTGGSVSTLTIQRTQQEDSAVYLCASSSGPVSGNTIYFGEGSWLTVV.